This T cell receptor beta chain was identified during a study of Ad26.COV2.S vaccination and SARS-CoV-2 variants. Deletions cut 6 bases from V and 2 bases from J, with 11 bases between. Germline loops: CDR1 SQVTM, CDR2 ANQGSEA. The length of the CDR3 is 14 residues. The data were produced by immunoSEQ multiplex PCR, yet TCRdb's version contains in-frame clones alone and is incomplete. The sample has about 480,000 clones; around 88% are singletons. As for treatment: around 19 received Ad26.COV2.S at low or high dose, single or two shots; five or six received placebo; per-sample allocation not given. All samples were drawn on day 63, counting from the first vaccine or placebo injection.

The V and J genes are TRBV29-1 and TRBJ2-6; TRBD1 might be the D (6 bases). The source is a person aged 18-60 years who received the Ad26.COV2.S COVID-19 vaccine or a placebo. This material consisted of peripheral blood, taken in a trial of Ad26.COV2.S vaccine versus placebo. The CDR3, as DNA: TGCAGCGTCAACTCAGGGGCTGGGGCCAACGTCCTGACTTTC. Its protein is CSVNSGAGANVLTF.